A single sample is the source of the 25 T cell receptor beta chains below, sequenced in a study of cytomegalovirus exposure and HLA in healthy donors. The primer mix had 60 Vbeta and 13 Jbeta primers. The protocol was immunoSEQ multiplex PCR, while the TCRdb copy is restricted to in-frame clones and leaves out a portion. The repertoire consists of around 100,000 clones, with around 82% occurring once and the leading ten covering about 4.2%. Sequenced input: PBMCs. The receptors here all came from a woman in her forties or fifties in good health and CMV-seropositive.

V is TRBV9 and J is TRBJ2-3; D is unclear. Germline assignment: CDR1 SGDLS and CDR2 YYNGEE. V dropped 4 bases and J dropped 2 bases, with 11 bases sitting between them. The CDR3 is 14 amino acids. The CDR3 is CASSPHLTTDTQYF. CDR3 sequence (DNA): TGTGCCAGCAGCCCCCACCTAACCACAGATACGCAGTATTTT.

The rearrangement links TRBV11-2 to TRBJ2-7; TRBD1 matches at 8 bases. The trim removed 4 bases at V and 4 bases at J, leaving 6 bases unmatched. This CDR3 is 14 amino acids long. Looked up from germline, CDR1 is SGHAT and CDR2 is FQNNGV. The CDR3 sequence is CASSSRQGTYEQYF. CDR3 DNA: TGTGCCAGCAGCTCCCGACAGGGGACGTACGAGCAGTACTTC.

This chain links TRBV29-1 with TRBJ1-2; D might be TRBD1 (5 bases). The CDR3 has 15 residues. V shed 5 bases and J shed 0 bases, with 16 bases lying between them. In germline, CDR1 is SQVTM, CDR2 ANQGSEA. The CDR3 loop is CSVIGATGANYGYTF. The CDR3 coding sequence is TGCAGCGTTATAGGGGCAACAGGCGCTAACTATGGCTACACCTTC.

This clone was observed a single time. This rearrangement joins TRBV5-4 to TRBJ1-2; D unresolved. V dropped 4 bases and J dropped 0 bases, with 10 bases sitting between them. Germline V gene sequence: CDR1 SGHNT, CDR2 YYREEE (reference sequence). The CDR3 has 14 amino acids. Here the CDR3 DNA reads TGTGCCAGCAGCGTGACGGGGACTAACTATGGCTACACCTTC. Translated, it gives CASSVTGTNYGYTF.

CDR3 sequence (DNA): TGTGCCAGCTCACAACCTGGGGGGACTGGGGCCAACGTCCTGACTTTC. As protein: CASSQPGGTGANVLTF. The J gene is TRBJ2-6, the V gene TRBV18; D might be TRBD2 (6 bases). The CDR3 has 16 residues. V gave up 4 bases and J gave up 2 bases, with 12 bases separating them. CDR1 is KGHSH and CDR2 is LQKENI in the germline V gene. Combining the CDR3 with reference TRBV18 and TRBJ2-6 gives the whole variable domain NAGVMQNPRHLVRRRGQEARLRCSPMKGHSHVYWYRQLPEEGLKFMVYLQKENIIDESGMPKERFSAEFPKEGPSILRIQQVVRGDSAAYFCASSQPGGTGANVLTFGAGSRLTVL.

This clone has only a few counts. The CDR3 sequence is CAWRGGSRYEQYF. The CDR3 DNA follows: TGTGCCTGGAGGGGCGGGAGTCGCTACGAGCAGTACTTC. The chain combines TRBV30 with TRBJ2-7; 7 bases are shared with TRBD2. Looked up from germline, CDR1 is GTSNPN and CDR2 is SVGIG (reference sequence). This CDR3 has 13 residues. Trimming removed 3 bases from V and 3 bases from J; junction bases left unmatched: 5. The whole variable domain, remainder taken from reference TRBV30 and TRBJ2-7, is SQTIHQWPATLVQPVGSPLSLECTVEGTSNPNLYWYRQAAGRGLQLLFYSVGIGQISSEVPQNLSASRPQDRQFILSSKKLLLSDSGFYLCAWRGGSRYEQYFGPGTRLTVT.

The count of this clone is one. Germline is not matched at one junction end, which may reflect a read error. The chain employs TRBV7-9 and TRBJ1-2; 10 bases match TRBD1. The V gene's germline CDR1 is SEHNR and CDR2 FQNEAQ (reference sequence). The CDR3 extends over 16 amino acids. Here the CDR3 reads CSSSWTDRGPHYGYTF. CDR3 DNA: TGTTCCAGCAGCTGGACCGACAGGGGGCCCCACTATGGCTACACCTTC.

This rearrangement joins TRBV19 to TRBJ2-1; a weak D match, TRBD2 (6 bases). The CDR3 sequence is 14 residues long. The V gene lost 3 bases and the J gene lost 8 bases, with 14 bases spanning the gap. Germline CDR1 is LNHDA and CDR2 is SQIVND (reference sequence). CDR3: CASSIGGIVDEQFF. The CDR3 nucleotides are TGTGCCAGTAGTATTGGGGGGATCGTGGATGAGCAGTTCTTC.

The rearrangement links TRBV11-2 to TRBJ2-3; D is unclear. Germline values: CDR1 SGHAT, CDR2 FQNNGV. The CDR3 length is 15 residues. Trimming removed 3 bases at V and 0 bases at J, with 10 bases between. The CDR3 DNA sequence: TGTGCCAGCAGCTTCCGCAGTCGAAGCACAGATACGCAGTATTTT. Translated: CASSFRSRSTDTQYF.

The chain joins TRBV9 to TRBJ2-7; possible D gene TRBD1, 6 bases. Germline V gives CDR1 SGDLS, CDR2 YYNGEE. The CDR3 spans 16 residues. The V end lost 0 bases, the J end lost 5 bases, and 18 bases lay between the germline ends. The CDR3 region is CASSVAHWGPPHEQYF. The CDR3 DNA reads TGTGCCAGCAGCGTAGCCCATTGGGGGCCCCCCCACGAGCAGTACTTC.

CDR3 sequence: CASSESGGGNTEAFF. CDR3 coding DNA: TGCGCCAGCAGTGAGTCGGGGGGAGGGAACACTGAAGCTTTCTTT. The rearrangement links TRBV10-2 to TRBJ1-1; the D gene is possibly TRBD1 (5 bases). V was trimmed by 0 bases and J by 1 base, leaving 9 bases between them. Germline V gene sequence: CDR1 WSHSY, CDR2 SAAADI. The CDR3 has 15 amino acids.

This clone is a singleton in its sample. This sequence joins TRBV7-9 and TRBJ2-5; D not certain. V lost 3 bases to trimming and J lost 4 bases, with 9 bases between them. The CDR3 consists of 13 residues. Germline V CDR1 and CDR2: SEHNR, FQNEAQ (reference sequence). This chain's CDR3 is CASSFGPVETQYF. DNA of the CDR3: TGTGCCAGCAGCTTTGGGCCTGTAGAGACCCAGTACTTC.

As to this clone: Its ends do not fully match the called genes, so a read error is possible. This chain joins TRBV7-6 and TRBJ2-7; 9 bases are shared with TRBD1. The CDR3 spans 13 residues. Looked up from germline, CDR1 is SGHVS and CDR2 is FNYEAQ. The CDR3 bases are TGTGCCAGCATTACAGGGGGCTCCGACGAGCAGTACTTC. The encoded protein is CASITGGSDEQYF.

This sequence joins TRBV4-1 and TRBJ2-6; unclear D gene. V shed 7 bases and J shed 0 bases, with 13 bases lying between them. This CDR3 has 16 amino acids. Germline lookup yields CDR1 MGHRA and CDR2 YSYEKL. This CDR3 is CASIPMRVSGANVLTF. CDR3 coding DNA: TGCGCCAGCATCCCGATGCGAGTCTCTGGGGCCAACGTCCTGACTTTC.

The CDR3 region is CASSSRLWTTHSNQPQHF. CDR3 DNA sequence: TGTGCCAGCAGCTCCCGTTTGTGGACAACTCATAGCAATCAGCCCCAGCATTTT. The chain has TRBV5-8 and TRBJ1-5, with a weak D call TRBD1 (5 bases). This CDR3 has 18 amino acids. The V end lost 3 bases, the J end lost 0 bases, and 19 bases lay between the germline ends. Germline V gives CDR1 SGHTS, CDR2 YDEGEE. Using reference TRBV5-8 and TRBJ1-5 for the parts outside the CDR3, the full variable domain is EAGVTQSPTHLIKTRGQQATLRCSPISGHTSVYWYQQALGLGLQFLLWYDEGEERNRGNFPPRFSGRQFPNYSSELNVNALELEDSALYLCASSSRLWTTHSNQPQHFGDGTRLSIL.

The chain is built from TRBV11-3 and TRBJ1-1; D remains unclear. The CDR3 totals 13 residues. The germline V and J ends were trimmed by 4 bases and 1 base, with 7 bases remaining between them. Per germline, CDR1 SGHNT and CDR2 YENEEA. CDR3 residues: CASSYRENTEAFF. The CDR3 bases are TGTGCCAGCAGCTACCGGGAGAACACTGAAGCTTTCTTT.

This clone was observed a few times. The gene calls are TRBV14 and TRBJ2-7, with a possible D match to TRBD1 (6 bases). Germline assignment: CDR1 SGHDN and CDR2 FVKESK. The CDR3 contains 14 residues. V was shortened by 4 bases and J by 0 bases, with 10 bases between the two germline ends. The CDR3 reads CASSRRGDSYEQYF. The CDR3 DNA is TGTGCCAGCAGCCGCAGGGGCGACTCCTACGAGCAGTACTTC.

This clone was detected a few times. CDR3 DNA sequence: TGTGCCAGCAGCTTGACAGGGGGCAATGAGCAGTTCTTC. It is translated as CASSLTGGNEQFF. The V gene is TRBV5-6, the J gene TRBJ2-1; 8 bases agree with TRBD1. The germline V gene has CDR1 SGHDT and CDR2 YYEEEE. The V gene end was trimmed by 1 base and the J gene end by 6 bases; junction bases not matched to a gene: 0. The CDR3 consists of 13 residues.

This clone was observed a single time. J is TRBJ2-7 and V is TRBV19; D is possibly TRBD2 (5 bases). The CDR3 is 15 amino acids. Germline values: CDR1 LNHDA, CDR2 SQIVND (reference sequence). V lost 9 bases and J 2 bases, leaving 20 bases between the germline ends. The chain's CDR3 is CASSSNGVDAYEQYF. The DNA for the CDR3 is TGTGCCAGCAGCAGTAACGGGGTCGACGCCTACGAGCAGTACTTC.

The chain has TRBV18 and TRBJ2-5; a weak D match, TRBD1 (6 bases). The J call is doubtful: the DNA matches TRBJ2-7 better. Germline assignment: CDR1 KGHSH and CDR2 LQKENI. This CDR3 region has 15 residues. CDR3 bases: TGTGCCAGCTCACCAGTGGACAGAGGGGTCTACGAGCAGTACTTC. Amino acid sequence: CASSPVDRGVYEQYF.

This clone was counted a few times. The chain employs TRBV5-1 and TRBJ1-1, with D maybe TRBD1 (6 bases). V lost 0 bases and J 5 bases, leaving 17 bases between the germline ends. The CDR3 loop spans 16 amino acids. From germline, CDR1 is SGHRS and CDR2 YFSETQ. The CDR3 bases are TGCGCCAGCAGCTTGGGCCGGGGAGGGGGAGTGACTGAAGCTTTCTTT. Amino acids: CASSLGRGGGVTEAFF.

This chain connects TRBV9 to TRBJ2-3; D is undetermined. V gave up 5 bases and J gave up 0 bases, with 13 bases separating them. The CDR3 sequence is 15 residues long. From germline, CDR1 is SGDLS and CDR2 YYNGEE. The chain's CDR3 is CASSPQAVSTDTQYF. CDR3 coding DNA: TGTGCCAGCAGTCCCCAAGCCGTTAGCACAGATACGCAGTATTTT.

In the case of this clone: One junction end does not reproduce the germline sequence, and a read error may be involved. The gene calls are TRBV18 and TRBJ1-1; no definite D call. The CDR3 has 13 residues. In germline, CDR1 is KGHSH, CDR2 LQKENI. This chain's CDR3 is CASSPQQNTEAFF. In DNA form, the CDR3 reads TGTGCCAGCTCCCCACAGCAGAACACTGAAGCTTTCTTT.

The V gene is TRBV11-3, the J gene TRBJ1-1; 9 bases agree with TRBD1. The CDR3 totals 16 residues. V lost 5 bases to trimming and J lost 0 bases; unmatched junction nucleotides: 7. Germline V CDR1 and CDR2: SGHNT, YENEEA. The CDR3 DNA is TGTGCCAGCAGCCTACGGACAGGGGCGATGAACACTGAAGCTTTCTTT. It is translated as CASSLRTGAMNTEAFF.

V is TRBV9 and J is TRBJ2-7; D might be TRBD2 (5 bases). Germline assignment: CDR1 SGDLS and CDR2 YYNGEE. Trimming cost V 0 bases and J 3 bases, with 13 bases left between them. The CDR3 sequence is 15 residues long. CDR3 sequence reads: CASSVGAGGGYEQYF. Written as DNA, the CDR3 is TGTGCCAGCAGCGTAGGGGCAGGAGGAGGCTACGAGCAGTACTTC.